The 30 T cell receptor beta chains reported below all come from one sample, sequenced in a study of a mutant IDH1 vaccine in newly diagnosed glioma. This table comes from immunoSEQ multiplex PCR, and its TCRdb copy is limited to in-frame clones, with some not included. The table shows over 30,000 clones, with about 83% occurring only once. These receptors' antigens are unknown. Indicated time point: week 47, end of study. Every vaccine dose comprised 300 ug of mutant IDH1 20-mer peptide plus topical imiquimod. Source: PBMCs, taken from a glioma patient whose treatment included an IDH1 peptide vaccine. The receptors here all came from a woman in her 30s with glioma.

The chain recombines TRBV5-4 with TRBJ1-2, with D hard to call. There are 12 residues in the CDR3. Germline V gene lookup returns CDR1 SGHNT and CDR2 YYREEE (reference sequence). V was clipped by 5 bases and J by 0 bases, with 5 bases between them. CDR3 nucleotide sequence: TGTGCCAGCAGAGCCTCTAACTATGGCTACACCTTC. Translated: CASRASNYGYTF.

J is TRBJ2-5 and V is TRBV5-1; TRBD1 or TRBD2 may be the D gene (5 bases each). CDR3 size: 15 residues. CDR1 is SGHRS, CDR2 YFSETQ, per germline. Trimming removed 2 bases at V and 5 bases at J, with 16 bases between. This CDR3 is CASSFLSRGLETQYF. CDR3 sequence (DNA): TGCGCCAGCAGCTTTCTCTCTCGGGGCCTGGAGACCCAGTACTTC.

The chain has TRBV27 and TRBJ2-7, with 8 positions matching TRBD1. The CDR3 contains 14 residues. Germline values: CDR1 MNHEY, CDR2 SMNVEV (reference sequence). Losses at the gene ends were 6 bases for V and 2 bases for J; bases not matched to a gene: 6. CDR3 region: CASSTRTGTYEQYF. CDR3 sequence (DNA): TGTGCCAGCAGCACCCGGACAGGGACCTACGAGCAGTACTTC.

V usage is TRBV9 and J usage is TRBJ1-2; D is unclear. The V gene's germline CDR1 is SGDLS and CDR2 YYNGEE. The V end was cut by 4 bases, the J end by 3 bases, with 16 bases between. The CDR3 runs to 15 residues. For the CDR3, the DNA is TGTGCCAGCAGCCCCGTGGGTCCAGGAGACTATGGCTACACCTTC. It yields the protein CASSPVGPGDYGYTF.

The gene calls are TRBV9 and TRBJ2-7; D is tentatively TRBD1 or TRBD2 (5 bases each). Germline V CDR1 and CDR2: SGDLS, YYNGEE. The length of the CDR3 is 15 residues. The V gene lost 6 bases and the J gene lost 3 bases, with 19 bases spanning the gap. CDR3 bases: TGTGCCAGCAAGGTGGGGGAGTGGGGGAGCTACGAGCAGTACTTC. Encoded protein: CASKVGEWGSYEQYF.

V usage is TRBV30 and J usage is TRBJ2-2, with D possibly matching TRBD1 (6 bases). V lost 4 bases and J lost 4, with 10 bases in between. This CDR3 has 13 amino acids. From germline, CDR1 is GTSNPN and CDR2 SVGIG (reference sequence). DNA of the CDR3: TGTGCCTGGAAGGGACACTCCACCGGGGAGCTGTTTTTT. It is translated as CAWKGHSTGELFF.

This clone showed up just a few times. This rearrangement joins TRBV4-1 to TRBJ1-1; unclear D gene. The CDR3 spans 14 residues. V lost 1 base to trimming and J lost 4 bases, with 10 bases between them. The germline gives CDR1 MGHRA, CDR2 YSYEKL. CDR3 nucleotides: TGCGCCAGCAGCCAAGTGGTCGAAAGCACTGAAGCTTTCTTT. Translation: CASSQVVESTEAFF.

This chain connects TRBV5-1 to TRBJ1-6, with TRBD1 as a possible D gene (5 bases). V lost 0 bases to trimming and J lost 1 base, with 8 bases between them. The germline V gene encodes CDR1 SGHRS and CDR2 YFSETQ. The CDR3 is made up of 16 amino acids. This CDR3 reads CASSLAEGSYNSPLHF. The CDR3 DNA follows: TGCGCCAGCAGCTTGGCAGAGGGGTCCTATAATTCACCCCTCCACTTT.

The chain employs TRBV7-2 and TRBJ2-7, with D maybe TRBD1 (5 bases). The CDR3 length is 14 residues. V was cut by 1 base and J by 4 bases, with 11 bases left in between. The germline gives CDR1 SGHTA, CDR2 FQGNSA. CDR3 coding DNA: TGTGCCAGCAGCTTAGTTAACAGGTTTTACGAGCAGTACTTC. The encoded protein is CASSLVNRFYEQYF. Based on the CDR3 plus reference TRBV7-2 and TRBJ2-7, the full variable domain is GAGVSQSPSNKVTEKGKDVELRCDPISGHTALYWYRQSLGQGLEFLIYFQGNSAPDKSGLPSDRFSAERTGGSVSTLTIQRTQQEDSAVYLCASSLVNRFYEQYFGPGTRLTVT.

The genes are TRBV27 and TRBJ2-2; D is unresolved. V dropped 5 bases and J dropped 6 bases, with 7 bases sitting between them. The length of the CDR3 is 12 residues. From germline, CDR1 is MNHEY and CDR2 SMNVEV (reference sequence). The DNA for the CDR3 is TGTGCCAGCAGTCCCATAGCCGGGGAGCTGTTTTTT. Amino acid sequence: CASSPIAGELFF.

This chain joins TRBV2 and TRBJ2-3, with D hard to call. The CDR3 totals 12 residues. In germline, CDR1 is SNHLY, CDR2 FYNNEI. The V end lost 6 bases, the J end lost 2 bases, and 6 bases lay between the germline ends. CDR3 nucleotide sequence: TGTGCCAGCAGGTACCACACAGATACGCAGTATTTT. Translation gives CASRYHTDTQYF.

The genes are TRBV13 and TRBJ1-3; D call uncertain. CDR3 length: 15 residues. The V and J ends lost 1 base and 0 bases respectively, with 7 bases between them. CDR1 and CDR2 from the germline V gene are PRHDT and FYEKMQ (reference sequence). This CDR3 reads CASSLVQSSGNTIYF. The CDR3 nucleotides read TGTGCCAGCAGCTTAGTACAGTCCTCTGGAAACACCATATATTTT. The entire variable domain, with the rest obtained from reference TRBV13 and TRBJ1-3, is as follows: AAGVIQSPRHLIKEKRETATLKCYPIPRHDTVYWYQQGPGQDPQFLISFYEKMQSDKGSIPDRFSAQQFSDYHSELNMSSLELGDSALYFCASSLVQSSGNTIYFGEGSWLTVV.

The CDR3 DNA reads TGTGCCAGCTGCCGGGCCCCCTATGGCTACACCTTC. It encodes CASCRAPYGYTF. The chain employs TRBV2 and TRBJ1-2; D is undetermined. V shed 8 bases and J shed 4 bases, with 11 bases lying between them. The germline CDR1 and CDR2 sequences are SNHLY and FYNNEI. The CDR3 has 12 residues.

This clone was picked up a small number of times. The rearrangement joins TRBV6-6 to TRBJ1-5; D uncertain. The CDR3 has 12 amino acids. The V end was cut by 4 bases, the J end by 8 bases, with 9 bases between. Germline-derived CDR1 and CDR2 are MNHNY and SVGAGI (reference sequence). The CDR3 bases are TGTGCCAGCAGTTCCTTCGGGGAGCCCCAGCATTTT. It encodes CASSSFGEPQHF.

The chain uses TRBV4-2 and TRBJ1-2, with a tentative D call TRBD1 (6 bases). V shed 3 bases and J shed 4 bases, with 12 bases lying between them. CDR1 and CDR2 from the germline V gene are LGHNA and YNFKEQ. The CDR3 totals 14 residues. As DNA, the CDR3 is TGTGCCAGCAGCCACGAGCAGGGGCCCTATGGCTACACCTTC. Protein: CASSHEQGPYGYTF.

V gene TRBV5-5 combines with J gene TRBJ2-7, with D perhaps being TRBD1 or TRBD2 (6 bases each). Trimming stripped 2 bases from V and 4 bases from J, with 10 bases between. The CDR3 spans 13 residues. Germline CDR1 SGHKS, CDR2 YYEKEE (reference sequence). CDR3 loop: CASSFGGSYEQYF. CDR3 coding DNA: TGTGCCAGCAGCTTCGGGGGCTCGTACGAGCAGTACTTC.

This chain joins TRBV5-1 and TRBJ2-5, with 10 bases lining up with TRBD2. From germline, CDR1 is SGHRS and CDR2 YFSETQ. The CDR3 covers 15 residues. J was trimmed by 1 base and V by 4 bases; bases with no gene match: 4. This CDR3 is CASSPLAGAQETQYF. The CDR3 DNA sequence: TGCGCCAGCAGCCCCCTAGCGGGGGCCCAAGAGACCCAGTACTTC. Filled out from reference TRBV5-1 and TRBJ2-5, the complete variable domain reads KAGVTQTPRYLIKTRGQQVTLSCSPISGHRSVSWYQQTPGQGLQFLFEYFSETQRNKGNFPGRFSGRQFSNSRSEMNVSTLELGDSALYLCASSPLAGAQETQYFGPGTRLLVL.

This clone was seen a single time. The genes are TRBV5-6 and TRBJ1-2; D not certain. Trimming removed 4 bases at V and 2 bases at J, with 12 bases between. This CDR3 region has 14 residues. In germline, CDR1 is SGHDT, CDR2 YYEEEE. In nucleotides, the CDR3 is TGTGCCAGCAGCCCTAGGACGGGCAACTATGGCTACACCTTC. This translates into CASSPRTGNYGYTF.

This chain uses TRBV19 with TRBJ1-3, with no clear D. Germline V gives CDR1 LNHDA, CDR2 SQIVND (reference sequence). Trimming cost V 1 base and J 0 bases, with 10 bases left between them. CDR3 length: 16 residues. This CDR3 is CASSIGARSSGNTIYF. Written as DNA, the CDR3 is TGTGCCAGTAGTATAGGAGCACGTTCCTCTGGAAACACCATATATTTT.

This rearrangement joins TRBV7-9 to TRBJ2-2; D not resolved. There are 13 residues in the CDR3. CDR1 and CDR2 (germline): SEHNR, FQNEAQ (reference sequence). V was cut by 3 bases and J by 2 bases, with 4 bases left in between. The CDR3 DNA sequence: TGTGCCAGCAGCTTCACAAACACCGGGGAGCTGTTTTTT. The encoded protein is CASSFTNTGELFF.

This clone is labeled as medium-sized. The genes are TRBV19 and TRBJ1-2; TRBD1 is a possible D gene (6 bases). This CDR3 has 12 residues. Germline lookup yields CDR1 LNHDA and CDR2 SQIVND (reference sequence). V lost 2 bases and J 5 bases, leaving 6 bases between the germline ends. The CDR3, as DNA: TGTGCCAGTAGTATAACAGGGTATGGCTACACCTTC. Translating gives CASSITGYGYTF.

The chain is built from TRBV5-1 and TRBJ1-4; 7 bases are shared with TRBD1. Germline values: CDR1 SGHRS, CDR2 YFSETQ. J was trimmed by 3 bases and V by 6 bases; bases with no gene match: 5. CDR3 length: 14 amino acids. CDR3 DNA sequence: TGCGCCAGCAACCCCGGGACAGCTAATGAAAAACTGTTTTTT. Residues: CASNPGTANEKLFF. The variable domain in full, with the rest retrieved from reference TRBV5-1 and TRBJ1-4, is KAGVTQTPRYLIKTRGQQVTLSCSPISGHRSVSWYQQTPGQGLQFLFEYFSETQRNKGNFPGRFSGRQFSNSRSEMNVSTLELGDSALYLCASNPGTANEKLFFGSGTQLSVL.

The rearrangement joins TRBV29-1 to TRBJ2-3; D possibly uses TRBD1 or TRBD2 (5 bases each). CDR1 and CDR2 (germline): SQVTM, ANQGSEA. The length of the CDR3 is 14 residues. V gave up 0 bases and J gave up 1 base, with 8 bases separating them. The CDR3 coding sequence is TGCAGCGTTGAAGAGGGGGACGGCACAGATACGCAGTATTTT. Amino acids: CSVEEGDGTDTQYF.

The chain couples TRBV5-8 to TRBJ1-2; D gene unclear. The CDR3 is 11 amino acids. Germline CDR1 reads SGHTS; CDR2 reads YDEGEE. The V end lost 2 bases, the J end lost 4 bases, and 3 bases lay between the germline ends. CDR3 in DNA: TGTGCCAGCAGCTTTGTCTATGGCTACACCTTC. It specifies CASSFVYGYTF. Full variable domain (rest looked up from reference TRBV5-8 and TRBJ1-2): EAGVTQSPTHLIKTRGQQATLRCSPISGHTSVYWYQQALGLGLQFLLWYDEGEERNRGNFPPRFSGRQFPNYSSELNVNALELEDSALYLCASSFVYGYTFGSGTRLTVV.

This clone showed up just once. The rearrangement joins TRBV6-5 to TRBJ2-5; 7 bases are shared with TRBD2. V shed 6 bases and J 5 bases; nucleotides not matched to a gene: 12. The V gene's germline CDR1 is MNHEY and CDR2 SVGAGI. CDR3 length equals 15 residues. For the CDR3, the DNA is TGTGCCAGCAGGGCACCGGGACTCGGGGGGGAGACCCAGTACTTC. Translating it yields CASRAPGLGGETQYF.

The gene calls are TRBV29-1 and TRBJ2-2; TRBD1 aligns across 7 bases. The CDR3 is 13 residues long. Germline V CDR1 and CDR2: SQVTM, ANQGSEA. V gave up 6 bases and J gave up 3 bases; unmatched junction bases: 4. The CDR3, as DNA: TGCAGCGTCACAGGGGCCGACACCGGGGAGCTGTTTTTT. Protein sequence: CSVTGADTGELFF.

Only a few counts were recorded for this clone. This chain joins TRBV30 and TRBJ1-4, with D possibly being TRBD1 (5 bases). The CDR3 has 12 amino acids. Per the germline V gene, CDR1 is GTSNPN and CDR2 is SVGIG (reference sequence). V was shortened by 3 bases and J by 10 bases, with 12 bases between the two germline ends. CDR3 sequence reads: CAWSTGDGKLFF. CDR3 coding DNA: TGTGCCTGGAGCACGGGGGATGGAAAACTGTTTTTT.

J is TRBJ2-7 and V is TRBV7-8; tentative D call: TRBD2 (6 bases). V was pared by 5 bases and J by 9 bases, with 17 bases between. This CDR3 has 13 amino acids. CDR1 and CDR2 (germline): SGHVS, FQNEAQ. The chain's CDR3 is CASSPREDGWQYF. The CDR3 DNA sequence: TGTGCCAGCAGCCCCAGGGAGGACGGCTGGCAGTACTTC.

The V and J genes are TRBV7-2 and TRBJ2-2; possibly TRBD2 for D (7 bases). The germline V and J ends were trimmed by 3 bases and 4 bases, with 15 bases remaining between them. This CDR3 has 16 residues. Germline V CDR1 and CDR2: SGHTA, FQGNSA. CDR3 residues: CASSFVGGPGTGELFF. CDR3 DNA sequence: TGTGCCAGCAGCTTCGTGGGGGGGCCGGGCACCGGGGAGCTGTTTTTT.

V usage is TRBV27 and J usage is TRBJ1-1; D is unresolved. CDR1 is MNHEY and CDR2 is SMNVEV in the germline V gene (reference sequence). Trimming shortened V by 3 bases and J by 0 bases, and 11 bases separated the two germline ends. This CDR3 has 15 amino acids. The CDR3 loop reads CASSFRPPLNTEAFF. The CDR3 DNA sequence: TGTGCCAGCAGTTTCCGTCCACCTTTGAACACTGAAGCTTTCTTT.